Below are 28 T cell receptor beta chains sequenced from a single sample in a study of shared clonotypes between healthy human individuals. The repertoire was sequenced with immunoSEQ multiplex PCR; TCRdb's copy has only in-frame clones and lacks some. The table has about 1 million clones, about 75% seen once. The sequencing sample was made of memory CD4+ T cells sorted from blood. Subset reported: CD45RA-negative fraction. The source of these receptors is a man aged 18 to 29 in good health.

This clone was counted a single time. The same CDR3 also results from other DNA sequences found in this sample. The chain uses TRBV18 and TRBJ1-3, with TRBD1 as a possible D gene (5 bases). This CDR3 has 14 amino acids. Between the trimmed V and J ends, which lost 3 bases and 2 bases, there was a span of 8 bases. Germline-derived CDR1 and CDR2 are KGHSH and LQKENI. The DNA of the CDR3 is TGTGCCAGCTCACCGGGGGGTCCTGGAAACACCATATATTTT. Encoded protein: CASSPGGPGNTIYF. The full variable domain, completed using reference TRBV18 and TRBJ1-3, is NAGVMQNPRHLVRRRGQEARLRCSPMKGHSHVYWYRQLPEEGLKFMVYLQKENIIDESGMPKERFSAEFPKEGPSILRIQQVVRGDSAAYFCASSPGGPGNTIYFGEGSWLTVV.

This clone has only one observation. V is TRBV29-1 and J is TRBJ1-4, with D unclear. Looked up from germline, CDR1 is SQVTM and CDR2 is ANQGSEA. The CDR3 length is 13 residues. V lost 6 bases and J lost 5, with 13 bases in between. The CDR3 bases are TGCAGCGTCGGGCACGCAGAAAATGAAAAACTGTTTTTT. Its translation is CSVGHAENEKLFF.

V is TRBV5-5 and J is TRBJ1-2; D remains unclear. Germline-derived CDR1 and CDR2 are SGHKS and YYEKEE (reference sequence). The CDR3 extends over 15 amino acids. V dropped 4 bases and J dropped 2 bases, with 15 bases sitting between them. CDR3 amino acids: CASSRAGIKNYGYTF. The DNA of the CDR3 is TGTGCCAGCAGCCGGGCCGGAATCAAAAACTATGGCTACACCTTC.

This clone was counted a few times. In nucleotides, the CDR3 is TGTGCCAGCAGCGCGGGACCCCTTGGAGGCTACACCTTC. Residues: CASSAGPLGGYTF. V and J are TRBV7-6 and TRBJ1-2; a weak D match, TRBD1 (5 bases). Trimming pared 5 bases from V and 8 bases from J, leaving 15 bases between. Germline CDR1 is SGHVS and CDR2 is FNYEAQ. The CDR3 has 13 residues. The full variable domain, rest sourced from reference TRBV7-6 and TRBJ1-2, is GAGVSQSPRYKVTKRGQDVALRCDPISGHVSLYWYRQALGQGPEFLTYFNYEAQQDKSGLPNDRFSAERPEGSISTLTIQRTEQRDSAMYRCASSAGPLGGYTFGSGTRLTVV.

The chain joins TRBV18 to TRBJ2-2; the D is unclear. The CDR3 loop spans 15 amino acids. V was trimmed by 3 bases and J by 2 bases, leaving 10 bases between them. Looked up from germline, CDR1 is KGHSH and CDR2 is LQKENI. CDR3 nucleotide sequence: TGTGCCAGCTCACCGCGTCGTTCTAACACCGGGGAGCTGTTTTTT. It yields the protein CASSPRRSNTGELFF.

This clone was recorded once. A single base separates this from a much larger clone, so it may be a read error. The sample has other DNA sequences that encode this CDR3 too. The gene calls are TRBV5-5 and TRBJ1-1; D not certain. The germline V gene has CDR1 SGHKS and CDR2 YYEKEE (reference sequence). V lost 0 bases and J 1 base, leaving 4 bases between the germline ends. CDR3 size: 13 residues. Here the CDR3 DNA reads TGTGCCAGCAGCTTGGGGGGGAACACTGAAGCTTTCTTT. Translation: CASSLGGNTEAFF.

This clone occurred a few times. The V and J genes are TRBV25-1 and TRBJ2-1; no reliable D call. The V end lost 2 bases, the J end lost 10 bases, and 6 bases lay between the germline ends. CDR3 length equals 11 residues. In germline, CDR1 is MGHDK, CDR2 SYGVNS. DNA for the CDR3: TGTGCCAGCAGTGAAGGGGTGGAGCAGTTCTTC. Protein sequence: CASSEGVEQFF. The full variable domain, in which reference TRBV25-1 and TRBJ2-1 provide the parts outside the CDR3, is EADIYQTPRYLVIGTGKKITLECSQTMGHDKMYWYQQDPGMELHLIHYSYGVNSTEKGDLSSESTVSRIRTEHFPLTLESARPSHTSQYLCASSEGVEQFFGPGTRLTVL.

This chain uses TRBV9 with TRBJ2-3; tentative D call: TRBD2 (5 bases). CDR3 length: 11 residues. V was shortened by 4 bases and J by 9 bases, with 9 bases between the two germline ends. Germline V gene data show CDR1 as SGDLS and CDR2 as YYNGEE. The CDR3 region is CASSPGGTQYF. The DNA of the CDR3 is TGTGCCAGCAGCCCCGGCGGGACGCAGTATTTT. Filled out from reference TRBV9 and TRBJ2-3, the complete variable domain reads DSGVTQTPKHLITATGQRVTLRCSPRSGDLSVYWYQQSLDQGLQFLIQYYNGEERAKGNILERFSAQQFPDLHSELNLSSLELGDSALYFCASSPGGTQYFGPGTRLTVL.

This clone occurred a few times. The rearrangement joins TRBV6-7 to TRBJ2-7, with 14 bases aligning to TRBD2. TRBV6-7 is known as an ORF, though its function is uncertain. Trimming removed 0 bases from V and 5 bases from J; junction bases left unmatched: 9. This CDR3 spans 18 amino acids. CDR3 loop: CASSYSTGLAGVGDEQYF. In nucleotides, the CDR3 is TGTGCCAGCAGTTACTCGACGGGACTAGCGGGAGTTGGCGACGAGCAGTACTTC.

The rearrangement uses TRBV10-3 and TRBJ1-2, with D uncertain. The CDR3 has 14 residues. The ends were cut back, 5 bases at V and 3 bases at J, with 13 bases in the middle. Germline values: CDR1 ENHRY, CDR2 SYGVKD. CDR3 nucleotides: TGTGCCATCAGTCCCGGACGGGAACACTATGGCTACACCTTC. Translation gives CAISPGREHYGYTF.

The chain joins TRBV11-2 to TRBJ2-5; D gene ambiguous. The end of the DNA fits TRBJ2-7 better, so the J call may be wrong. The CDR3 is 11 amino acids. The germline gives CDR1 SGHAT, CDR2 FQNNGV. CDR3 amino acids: CASSFSSEQYF. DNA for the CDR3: TGTGCCAGCAGCTTTTCTTCCGAGCAGTACTTC.

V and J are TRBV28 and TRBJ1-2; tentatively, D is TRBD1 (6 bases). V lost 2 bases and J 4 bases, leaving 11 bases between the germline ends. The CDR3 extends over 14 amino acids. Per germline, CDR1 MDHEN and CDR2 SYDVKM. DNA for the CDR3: TGTGCCAGCAGTTTAACAGGGCTGCTCTATGGCTACACCTTC. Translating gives CASSLTGLLYGYTF.

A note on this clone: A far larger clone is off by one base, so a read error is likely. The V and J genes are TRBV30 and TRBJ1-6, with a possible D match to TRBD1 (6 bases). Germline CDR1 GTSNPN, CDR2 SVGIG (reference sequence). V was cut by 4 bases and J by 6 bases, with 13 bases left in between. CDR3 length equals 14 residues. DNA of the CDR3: TGTGCCTGGAAATCGGGGGCCTGTAATTCACCCCTCCACTTT. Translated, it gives CAWKSGACNSPLHF.

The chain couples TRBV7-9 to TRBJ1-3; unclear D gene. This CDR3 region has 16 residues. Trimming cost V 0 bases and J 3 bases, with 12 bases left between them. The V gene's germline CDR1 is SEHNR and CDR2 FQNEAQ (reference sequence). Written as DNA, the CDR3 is TGTGCCAGCAGCTTAGCGCTGGGGAATAGTGGAAACACCATATATTTT. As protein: CASSLALGNSGNTIYF.

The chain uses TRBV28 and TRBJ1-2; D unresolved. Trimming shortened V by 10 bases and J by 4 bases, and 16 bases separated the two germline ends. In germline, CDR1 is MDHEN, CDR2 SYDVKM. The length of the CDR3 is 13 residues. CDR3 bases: TGTGCCACCTCTAGGGTTGGCATCTATGGCTACACCTTC. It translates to CATSRVGIYGYTF.

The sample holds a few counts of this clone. Here the CDR3 reads CASSLEVGFGTEAFF. CDR3 DNA sequence: TGCGCCAGCAGCTTGGAGGTGGGTTTTGGGACTGAAGCTTTCTTT. The chain employs TRBV5-1 and TRBJ1-1, with D unclear. Per germline, CDR1 SGHRS and CDR2 YFSETQ. This CDR3 contains 15 residues. Trimming cost V 0 bases and J 5 bases, with 14 bases left between them.

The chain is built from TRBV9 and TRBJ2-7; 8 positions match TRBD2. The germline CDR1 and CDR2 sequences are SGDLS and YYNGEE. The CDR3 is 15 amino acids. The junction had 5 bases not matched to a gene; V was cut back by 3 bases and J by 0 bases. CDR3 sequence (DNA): TGTGCCAGCAGCGCACAAGCGGGGGCCTCCTACGAGCAGTACTTC. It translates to CASSAQAGASYEQYF.

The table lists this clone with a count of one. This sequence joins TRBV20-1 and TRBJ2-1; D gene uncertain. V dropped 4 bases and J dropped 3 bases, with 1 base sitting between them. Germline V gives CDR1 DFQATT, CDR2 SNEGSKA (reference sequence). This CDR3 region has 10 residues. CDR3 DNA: TGCAGTGCTAACTACAATGAGCAGTTCTTC. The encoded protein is CSANYNEQFF.

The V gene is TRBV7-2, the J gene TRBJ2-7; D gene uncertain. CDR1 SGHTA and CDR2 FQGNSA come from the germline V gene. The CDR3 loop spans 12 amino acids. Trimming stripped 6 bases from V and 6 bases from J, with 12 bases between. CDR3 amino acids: CASSPLSLEQYF. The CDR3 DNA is TGTGCCAGCAGTCCCCTATCACTCGAGCAGTACTTC.

CDR3 sequence reads: CASSPEGGPRREAFF. CDR3 DNA: TGTGCCAGCTCACCGGAAGGGGGTCCGAGGAGGGAAGCTTTCTTT. The V gene is TRBV18, the J gene TRBJ1-1; a possible D gene is TRBD1 (6 bases). The V end was cut by 3 bases, the J end by 8 bases, with 19 bases between. CDR3 length equals 15 residues. Germline V gives CDR1 KGHSH, CDR2 LQKENI.

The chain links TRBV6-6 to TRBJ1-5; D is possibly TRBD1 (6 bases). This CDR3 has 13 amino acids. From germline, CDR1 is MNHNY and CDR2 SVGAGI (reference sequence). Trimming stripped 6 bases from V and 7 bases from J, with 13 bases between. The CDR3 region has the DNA TGTGCCAGCAGCTCCCAGGGGTACCAGCCCCAGCATTTT. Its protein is CASSSQGYQPQHF.

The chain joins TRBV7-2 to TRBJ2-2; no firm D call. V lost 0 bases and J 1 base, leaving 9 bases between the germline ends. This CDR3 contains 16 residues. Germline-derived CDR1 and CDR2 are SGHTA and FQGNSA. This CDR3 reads CASSLAGHLNTGELFF. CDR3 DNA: TGTGCCAGCAGCTTAGCAGGGCACCTGAACACCGGGGAGCTGTTTTTT.

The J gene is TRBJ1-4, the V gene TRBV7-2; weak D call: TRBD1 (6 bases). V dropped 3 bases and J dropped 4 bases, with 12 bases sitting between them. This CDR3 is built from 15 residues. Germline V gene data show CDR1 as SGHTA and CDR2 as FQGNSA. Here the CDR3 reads CASSFQTGYNEKLFF. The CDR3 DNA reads TGTGCCAGCAGCTTCCAGACAGGCTATAATGAAAAACTGTTTTTT.

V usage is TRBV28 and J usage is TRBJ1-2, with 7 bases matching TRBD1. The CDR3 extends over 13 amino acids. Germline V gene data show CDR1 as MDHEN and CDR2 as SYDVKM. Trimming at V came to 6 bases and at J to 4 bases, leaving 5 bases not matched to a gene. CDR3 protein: CASRSSGGYGYTF. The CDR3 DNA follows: TGTGCCAGCAGGTCCTCAGGGGGCTATGGCTACACCTTC.

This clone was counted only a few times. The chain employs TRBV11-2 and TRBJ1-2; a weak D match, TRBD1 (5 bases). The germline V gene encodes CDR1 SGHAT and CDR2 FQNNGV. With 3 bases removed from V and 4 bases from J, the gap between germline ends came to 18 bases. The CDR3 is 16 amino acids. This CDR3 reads CASSLGREGIGYGYTF. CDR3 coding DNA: TGTGCCAGCAGCTTGGGGCGAGAGGGAATCGGCTATGGCTACACCTTC.

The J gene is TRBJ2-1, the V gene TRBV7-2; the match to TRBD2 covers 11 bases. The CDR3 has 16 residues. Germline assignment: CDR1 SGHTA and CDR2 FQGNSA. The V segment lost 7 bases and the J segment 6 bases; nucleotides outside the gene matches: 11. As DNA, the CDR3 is TGTGCCAGCACATTATTTACTAGCGGGGGTCTCAATGAGCAGTTCTTC. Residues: CASTLFTSGGLNEQFF.

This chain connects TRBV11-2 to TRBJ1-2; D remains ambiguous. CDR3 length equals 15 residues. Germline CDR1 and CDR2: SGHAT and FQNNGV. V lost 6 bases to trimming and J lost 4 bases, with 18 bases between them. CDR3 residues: CASSPLPGLLYGYTF. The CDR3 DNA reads TGTGCCAGCAGTCCTCTCCCGGGCCTACTCTATGGCTACACCTTC.

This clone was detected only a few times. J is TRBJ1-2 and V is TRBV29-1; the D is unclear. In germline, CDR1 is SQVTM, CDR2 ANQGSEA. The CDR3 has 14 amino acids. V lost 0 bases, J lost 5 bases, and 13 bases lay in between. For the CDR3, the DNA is TGCAGCGTTGAAGATCTAGGGATTCCGTATGGCTACACCTTC. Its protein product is CSVEDLGIPYGYTF.